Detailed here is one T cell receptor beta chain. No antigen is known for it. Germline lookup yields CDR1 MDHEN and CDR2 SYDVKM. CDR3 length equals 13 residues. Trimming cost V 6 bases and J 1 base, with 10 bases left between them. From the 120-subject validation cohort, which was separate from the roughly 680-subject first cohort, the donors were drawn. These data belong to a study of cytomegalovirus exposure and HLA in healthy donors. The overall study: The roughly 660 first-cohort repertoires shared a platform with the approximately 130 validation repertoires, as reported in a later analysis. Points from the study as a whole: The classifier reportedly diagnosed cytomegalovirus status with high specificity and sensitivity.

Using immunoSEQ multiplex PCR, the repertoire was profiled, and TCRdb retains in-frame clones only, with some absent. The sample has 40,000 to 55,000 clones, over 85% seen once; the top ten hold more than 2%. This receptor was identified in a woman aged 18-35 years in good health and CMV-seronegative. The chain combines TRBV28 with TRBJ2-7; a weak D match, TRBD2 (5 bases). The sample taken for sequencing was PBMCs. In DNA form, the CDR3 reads TGTGCCAGCAGCCCGGACTTGTCCTACGAGCAGTACTTC. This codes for CASSPDLSYEQYF.